This TCR beta chain emerged from a study of blood T cell repertoires in COVID-19. Germline CDR1 MNHNY, CDR2 SVGAGI (reference sequence). J lost 3 bases, V lost 5 bases, and 7 bases had no gene match. The CDR3 is 16 amino acids. The assay was immunoSEQ multiplex PCR, and TCRdb's table has in-frame clones only and misses some. The sample has approximately 220,000 clones, more than 65% seen once. This clonotype was obtained from a woman aged 25 to 45 who had recovered from COVID-19. Material for sequencing was peripheral blood. V gene TRBV6-6 combines with J gene TRBJ2-3; 11 nucleotides line up with TRBD2. The CDR3 coding sequence is TGTGCCAGCAGTCGAATAGCGGGAGGGGGGACAGATACGCAGTATTTT. Residues: CASSRIAGGGTDTQYF.